This TCR beta chain was documented in a study of identical twins. The CDR3 totals 15 residues. V dropped 0 bases and J dropped 1 base, with 9 bases sitting between them. The germline V gene encodes CDR1 SEHNR and CDR2 FQNEAQ (reference sequence). This clonotype was counted at least ten times. What it recognizes is unknown. TCRdb processed the 5' RACE reads anew with MiXCR; each CDR3 protein has one entry. The sample has under 900,000 distinct CDR3 sequences, roughly an eighth seen once. Findings of the study overall: Cord blood beta clonotypes that were abundant carried fewer insertions, and memory repertoires showed no such trend.

This sample also belongs to another study, concerning yellow fever vaccine responses in identical twins.

V gene TRBV7-9 combines with J gene TRBJ2-5; possible D gene TRBD1, 6 bases. The clonotype comes from a woman aged 18-30 years in good health. The sequencing sample was made of PBMCs. Here the CDR3 reads CASSLALDSQETQYF. The CDR3 DNA reads as TGTGCCAGCAGCTTAGCGCTGGACAGCCAAGAGACCCAGTACTTC.